Listed here are 29 T cell receptor beta chains from one sample, sequenced in a study of T cells in Graves' hyperthyroidism and ophthalmopathy. RNA transcripts gave rise to amplified TCR beta CDR3 regions. A set of HTBI primers served as the primers for a first-round RT-PCR of the TCR CDR3. Via MiXCR, TCRdb re-called the multiplex PCR reads, giving one row per CDR3 protein. The data show roughly 500,000 distinct CDR3 sequences, 40% to 55% seen once. Sequencing was done on a sample of peripheral blood or thyroid tissue (not recorded which). Receptors originate from an adult woman with Graves' disease, either hyperthyroidism or ophthalmopathy (not recorded which).

The chain combines TRBV12-3 or TRBV12-4 with TRBJ1-6; D possibly corresponds to TRBD1 (6 bases). The CDR3 sequence is 14 residues long. Trimming pared 4 bases from V and 7 bases from J, leaving 11 bases between. Here the CDR3 reads CASSSGTQNSPLHF. The CDR3 nucleotides read TGTGCCAGCAGTTCCGGGACACAAAATTCACCCCTCCACTTT.

A few counts support this clonotype. The chain combines TRBV2 with TRBJ2-7; no definite D call. Trimming took 4 bases from V and 4 from J, leaving 11 bases between them. The germline gives CDR1 SNHLY, CDR2 FYNNEI. The CDR3 has 13 amino acids. Here the CDR3 reads CASSGGTVYEQYF. CDR3 bases: TGTGCCAGCAGTGGGGGAACAGTGTACGAGCAGTACTTC.

J is TRBJ2-7 and V is TRBV4-3, with TRBD2 identical over 13 bases. V trimming: 3 bases; J trimming: 4 bases; junction bases outside the gene matches: 6. In germline, CDR1 is LGHNA, CDR2 YSLEER. The CDR3 has 16 amino acids. The CDR3 sequence: CASSQGGLAGEYEQYF. The CDR3 nucleotides are TGCGCCAGCAGCCAGGGTGGACTAGCGGGAGAATACGAGCAGTACTTC.

This chain links TRBV9 with TRBJ1-2; the D gene is possibly TRBD1 (5 bases). V shed 0 bases and J shed 4 bases, with 10 bases lying between them. The CDR3 loop spans 14 amino acids. Germline CDR1 is SGDLS and CDR2 is YYNGEE. The CDR3 protein is CASSVAVGGYGYTF. DNA of the CDR3: TGTGCCAGCAGCGTAGCTGTCGGGGGCTATGGCTACACCTTC.

Many counts were recorded for this clonotype. The chain couples TRBV29-1 to TRBJ1-6, with a tentative D call TRBD1 (5 bases). V lost 2 bases and J lost 8, with 10 bases in between. The CDR3 is 13 amino acids. Germline-derived CDR1 and CDR2 are SQVTM and ANQGSEA. The chain's CDR3 is CSVETGGDSPLHF. DNA for the CDR3: TGCAGCGTTGAAACGGGAGGGGATTCACCCCTCCACTTT.

The CDR3 bases are TGTGCCGTATCCGGGACAGGGGGCACTCAGCCCCAGTACTTC. Its translation: CAVSGTGGTQPQYF. V gene TRBV10-3 combines with J gene TRBJ2-5; TRBD1 matches 12 bases. Trimming removed 11 bases from V and 9 bases from J; junction bases left unmatched: 13. Germline V gene sequence: CDR1 ENHRY, CDR2 SYGVKD. The CDR3 consists of 14 residues.

The V gene is TRBV28, the J gene TRBJ2-2; D is unresolved. The CDR3 sequence is 14 residues long. Germline V gene data show CDR1 as MDHEN and CDR2 as SYDVKM. Trimming pared 6 bases from V and 5 bases from J, leaving 13 bases between. CDR3 protein: CASSPDARTGELFF. The DNA of the CDR3 is TGTGCCAGCAGCCCGGATGCGAGGACCGGGGAGCTGTTTTTT.

The V call is TRBV5-6, the J call TRBJ1-5; 10 nucleotides line up with TRBD1. The germline gives CDR1 SGHDT, CDR2 YYEEEE. V shed 1 base, J shed 3 bases, and the junction held 10 bases outside the gene matches. There are 18 residues in the CDR3. Written as DNA, the CDR3 is TGTGCCAGCAGCTTGACTTGGGGGACAGGGGCTTTCAATCAGCCCCAGCATTTT. It encodes CASSLTWGTGAFNQPQHF.

This clonotype was recorded many times. The chain joins TRBV7-9 to TRBJ1-4; the D is unclear. Trimming shortened V by 4 bases and J by 6 bases, and 15 bases separated the two germline ends. The CDR3 length is 15 residues. Germline V CDR1 and CDR2: SEHNR, FQNEAQ (reference sequence). CDR3 sequence (DNA): TGTGCCAGCAGCTCCACGTGGGCCGTATATGAAAAACTGTTTTTT. This sequence encodes CASSSTWAVYEKLFF. Combining the CDR3 with reference TRBV7-9 and TRBJ1-4 gives the whole variable domain DTGVSQNPRHKITKRGQNVTFRCDPISEHNRLYWYRQTLGQGPEFLTYFQNEAQLEKSRLLSDRFSAERPKGSFSTLEIQRTEQGDSAMYLCASSSTWAVYEKLFFGSGTQLSVL.

J is TRBJ1-5 and V is TRBV20-1, with D unresolved. This CDR3 region has 14 residues. Looked up from germline, CDR1 is DFQATT and CDR2 is SNEGSKA (reference sequence). V shed 0 bases and J shed 4 bases, with 10 bases lying between them. This chain's CDR3 is CSARDGRRNQPQHF. The CDR3 region has the DNA TGCAGTGCTAGAGACGGACGGCGGAATCAGCCCCAGCATTTT.

The V gene is TRBV20-1, the J gene TRBJ1-1; tentative D call: TRBD1 (6 bases). The germline V gene has CDR1 DFQATT and CDR2 SNEGSKA (reference sequence). The CDR3 consists of 16 residues. Between the trimmed V and J ends, which lost 5 bases and 7 bases, there was a span of 26 bases. The CDR3 spells CSAYTRDTSGDDEAFF. The CDR3 region has the DNA TGCAGTGCTTATACCCGGGACACTTCCGGGGACGATGAAGCTTTCTTT.

CDR3 protein: CASSKDRVNTGELFF. DNA of the CDR3: TGTGCCAGCAGCAAAGACAGGGTCAACACCGGGGAGCTGTTTTTT. The chain links TRBV7-9 to TRBJ2-2; 7 bases agree with TRBD1. The CDR3 length is 15 residues. Looked up from germline, CDR1 is SEHNR and CDR2 is FQNEAQ (reference sequence). Trimming at V came to 5 bases and at J to 2 bases, leaving 5 bases not matched to a gene.

Notes on this clonotype: One end of the junction does not line up with germline, which may come from a read error. The chain combines TRBV6-2 or TRBV6-3 with TRBJ2-7, with D possibly TRBD2 on 5 matching bases. Germline CDR1 and CDR2: MNHEY and SVGEGT. The CDR3 is 12 amino acids. CDR3 bases: TGTGCCAGCAGAAGCGGTTCCTACGAGCATTACTTC. Amino acids: CASRSGSYEHYF.

This clonotype was seen more than once but under ten times. V is TRBV4-1 and J is TRBJ1-4; D not certain. V was trimmed by 3 bases and J by 3 bases, leaving 11 bases between them. CDR1 and CDR2 from the germline V gene are MGHRA and YSYEKL. There are 15 residues in the CDR3. CDR3 loop: CASSQMGLSNEKLFF. The CDR3 region has the DNA TGCGCCAGCAGCCAGATGGGCTTGTCTAATGAAAAACTGTTTTTT.

Ten or more counts support this clonotype. V usage is TRBV12-3 or TRBV12-4 and J usage is TRBJ1-2; unclear D gene. V gave up 1 base and J gave up 8 bases, with 5 bases separating them. The CDR3 totals 11 residues. In nucleotides, the CDR3 is TGTGCCAGCAGTTTAGAGTCGGGCTACACCTTC. Translated, it gives CASSLESGYTF.

This clonotype was seen at least ten times. The rearrangement joins TRBV7-9 to TRBJ2-2; D uncertain. The CDR3 covers 11 residues. V was clipped by 1 base and J by 8 bases, with 2 bases between them. Looked up from germline, CDR1 is SEHNR and CDR2 is FQNEAQ (reference sequence). The CDR3 DNA follows: TGTGCCAGCAGCTTAGTAGGGGAGCTGTTTTTT. Protein: CASSLVGELFF.

The J gene is TRBJ1-4, the V gene TRBV5-5, with D perhaps TRBD1 (6 bases). The CDR3 length is 15 residues. The ends were cut back, 4 bases at V and 8 bases at J, with 18 bases in the middle. Germline-derived CDR1 and CDR2 are SGHKS and YYEKEE (reference sequence). CDR3 nucleotides: TGTGCCAGCAGCCCCTGGGACACCCTAGAAGAAAAACTGTTTTTT. Translating it yields CASSPWDTLEEKLFF.

Here the CDR3 reads CASSESGTATRAFF. The CDR3 region has the DNA TGTGCCAGCAGTGAATCCGGGACAGCAACAAGAGCTTTCTTT. The V and J genes are TRBV25-1 and TRBJ1-1; 7 nucleotides line up with TRBD1. This CDR3 has 14 amino acids. J was trimmed by 10 bases and V by 1 base; bases with no gene match: 9. Germline-derived CDR1 and CDR2 are MGHDK and SYGVNS.

The gene calls are TRBV29-1 and TRBJ2-7; tentative D call: TRBD2 (7 bases). V lost 6 bases and J 0 bases, leaving 24 bases between the germline ends. The CDR3 spans 17 residues. Germline CDR1 and CDR2: SQVTM and ANQGSEA. The CDR3 sequence is CSVRQGSGTHSSYEQYF. The DNA for the CDR3 is TGCAGCGTAAGGCAGGGGAGCGGGACTCATAGCTCCTACGAGCAGTACTTC.

The rearrangement links TRBV6-5 to TRBJ2-7, with D possibly being TRBD1 (6 bases). Germline CDR1 is MNHEY and CDR2 is SVGAGI. Between the trimmed V and J ends, which lost 6 bases and 0 bases, there was a span of 9 bases. This CDR3 region has 13 residues. In nucleotides, the CDR3 is TGTGCCAGCAGGGAACAGGGCTCCTACGAGCAGTACTTC. This translates into CASREQGSYEQYF.

This clonotype showed up just a few times. The CDR3 sequence: CASSHMNTEAFF. For the CDR3, the DNA is TGTGCCAGCAGCCATATGAACACTGAAGCTTTCTTT. The gene calls are TRBV7-9 and TRBJ1-1, with D hard to call. This CDR3 region has 12 residues. CDR1 and CDR2 from the germline V gene are SEHNR and FQNEAQ (reference sequence). V lost 5 bases and J lost 0, with 4 bases in between.

The chain recombines TRBV7-2 with TRBJ2-3, with D possibly TRBD2 on 6 matching bases. V shed 0 bases and J shed 0 bases, with 10 bases lying between them. This CDR3 is built from 16 residues. Germline CDR1 reads SGHTA; CDR2 reads FQGNSA. The CDR3 loop is CASSLAGAGSTDTQYF. CDR3 coding DNA: TGTGCCAGCAGCTTAGCTGGGGCGGGAAGCACAGATACGCAGTATTTT.

V is TRBV9 and J is TRBJ1-1, with D maybe TRBD1 (6 bases). The V gene lost 3 bases and the J gene lost 2 bases, with 11 bases spanning the gap. The CDR3 consists of 14 residues. The V gene's germline CDR1 is SGDLS and CDR2 YYNGEE. The CDR3 DNA is TGTGCCAGCAGCGGACGGGACATTAACACTGAAGCTTTCTTT. Protein product: CASSGRDINTEAFF.

With regard to this clonotype: One end of the junction does not line up with germline, which may come from a read error. The CDR3 loop is CASSGSGGHLGTQYF. The CDR3 DNA reads as TGTGCCAGCAGTGGGTCGGGCGGCCACCTCGGGACCCAGTACTTC. The V and J genes are TRBV10-2 and TRBJ2-5; D call uncertain. Germline CDR1 WSHSY, CDR2 SAAADI. The CDR3 runs 15 residues.

The chain recombines TRBV2 with TRBJ1-5; 10 nucleotides agree with TRBD1. The germline CDR1 and CDR2 sequences are SNHLY and FYNNEI. The junction had 8 bases not matched to a gene; V was cut back by 6 bases and J by 6 bases. The CDR3 is 15 residues long. The CDR3 spells CASSGQGGLGQPQHF. CDR3 sequence (DNA): TGTGCCAGCAGCGGACAGGGGGGGTTGGGTCAGCCCCAGCATTTT.

This clonotype was seen at least ten times. This chain joins TRBV15 and TRBJ1-2; D not certain. The CDR3 length is 14 residues. Germline CDR1 LNHNV, CDR2 YYDKDF (reference sequence). Trimming took 1 base from V and 3 from J, leaving 9 bases between them. As DNA, the CDR3 is TGTGCCACCAGCAGAGCCGCAGTCCACTATGGCTACACCTTC. This encodes CATSRAAVHYGYTF. Full variable domain (missing parts from reference TRBV15 and TRBJ1-2): DAMVIQNPRYQVTQFGKPVTLSCSQTLNHNVMYWYQQKSSQAPKLLFHYYDKDFNNEADTPDNFQSRRPNTSFCFLDIRSPGLGDTAMYLCATSRAAVHYGYTFGSGTRLTVV.

This clonotype appeared many times. V and J are TRBV29-1 and TRBJ1-2; D not certain. Germline V lookup: CDR1 SQVTM, CDR2 ANQGSEA. CDR3 length: 12 amino acids. V gave up 0 bases and J gave up 8 bases, with 10 bases separating them. The CDR3: CSVEDHRVGYTF. CDR3 coding DNA: TGCAGCGTTGAAGACCACCGGGTCGGCTACACCTTC.

This clonotype was recorded once. This chain joins TRBV19 and TRBJ1-5; 10 nucleotides match TRBD1. The CDR3 is made up of 15 amino acids. J was trimmed by 6 bases and V by 3 bases; bases with no gene match: 5. Looked up from germline, CDR1 is LNHDA and CDR2 is SQIVND (reference sequence). CDR3 region: CASSIDRGLSQPQHF. The CDR3 bases are TGTGCCAGTAGTATTGACAGGGGGCTGAGTCAGCCCCAGCATTTT.

The J gene is TRBJ1-6, the V gene TRBV2; 8 bases fit TRBD1. The germline CDR1 and CDR2 sequences are SNHLY and FYNNEI. J was trimmed by 7 bases and V by 4 bases; bases with no gene match: 6. The CDR3 is made up of 15 amino acids. CDR3 protein: CASSGTGKSNSPLHF. The DNA for the CDR3 is TGTGCCAGCAGTGGGACAGGGAAATCGAATTCACCCCTCCACTTT.